These 29 T cell receptor beta chains were sequenced from one sample in a study of blood T cell repertoires in COVID-19. Assay used: immunoSEQ multiplex PCR; TCRdb lists only in-frame clones, some missing. The top ten hold under 5% of the sample, which has more than 110,000 clones, more than 65% seen once. The sequenced sample was peripheral blood. All receptors come from a woman aged 60-75 years with acute or convalescent COVID-19.

The chain employs TRBV5-6 and TRBJ1-5, with 7 bases fitting TRBD1. This CDR3 is built from 15 residues. V trimming: 0 bases; J trimming: 4 bases; junction bases outside the gene matches: 4. Germline V CDR1 and CDR2: SGHDT, YYEEEE. The CDR3 sequence is CASSLGQGANQPQHF. The CDR3 coding sequence is TGTGCCAGCAGCTTGGGACAGGGTGCAAATCAGCCCCAGCATTTT.

The chain combines TRBV10-3 with TRBJ1-1; 10 bases are shared with TRBD1. The CDR3 consists of 15 residues. Trimming cost V 5 bases and J 2 bases; bases outside gene matches: 5. Germline V lookup: CDR1 ENHRY, CDR2 SYGVKD. The CDR3 sequence: CAISRQGAVNTEAFF. DNA for the CDR3: TGTGCCATCAGTCGACAGGGGGCGGTTAACACTGAAGCTTTCTTT.

Only one count was recorded for this clone. The rearrangement links TRBV6-1 to TRBJ2-1; D not certain. The CDR3 runs to 16 residues. Germline V gene lookup returns CDR1 MNHNS and CDR2 SASEGT. V was clipped by 3 bases and J by 4 bases, with 16 bases between them. CDR3 nucleotides: TGTGCCAGCAGTGAGTTAAGGCGGATCTCGTACAATGAGCAGTTCTTC. Translation gives CASSELRRISYNEQFF.

This clone was seen only a few times. This chain connects TRBV6-6 to TRBJ1-1; 10 bases are a match to TRBD1. This CDR3 is 16 amino acids long. Trimming cost V 6 bases and J 6 bases; bases outside gene matches: 13. Germline V gene sequence: CDR1 MNHNY, CDR2 SVGAGI (reference sequence). In DNA form, the CDR3 reads TGTGCCAGCAGCTCCCTGACAGGGGGCCGGCGAGCTGAAGCTTTCTTT. It translates to CASSSLTGGRRAEAFF.

This chain uses TRBV5-1 with TRBJ2-7, with 9 bases aligning to TRBD1. The CDR3 length is 15 residues. The V and J ends lost 2 bases and 8 bases, in that order; junction bases with no gene match: 11. In germline, CDR1 is SGHRS, CDR2 YFSETQ. The CDR3 sequence is CASSLTGTGFNQQYF. CDR3 bases: TGCGCCAGCAGCTTAACTGGGACAGGGTTCAATCAGCAGTACTTC.

This chain links TRBV4-1 with TRBJ1-2; D ambiguous. Germline V gene lookup returns CDR1 MGHRA and CDR2 YSYEKL. Trimming stripped 0 bases from V and 5 bases from J, with 10 bases between. CDR3 length equals 14 residues. The DNA of the CDR3 is TGCGCCAGCAGCCAAGATACATGGCCTTATGGCTACACCTTC. It translates to CASSQDTWPYGYTF.

This clone appeared a few times. This chain joins TRBV6-6 and TRBJ2-1; 11 positions agree with TRBD2. The germline gives CDR1 MNHNY, CDR2 SVGAGI (reference sequence). The length of the CDR3 is 16 residues. With 0 bases clipped from V and 6 bases from J, the junction kept 4 bases outside the gene matches. CDR3 DNA: TGTGCCAGCAGTTACTCACTAGCGGGAGCGACCAATGAGCAGTTCTTC. Its protein is CASSYSLAGATNEQFF.

This clone occurred once. The genes are TRBV6-6 and TRBJ1-5, with D perhaps TRBD1 (5 bases). Trimming cost V 7 bases and J 0 bases, with 13 bases left between them. There are 15 residues in the CDR3. Germline assignment: CDR1 MNHNY and CDR2 SVGAGI (reference sequence). CDR3 in amino acids: CASTDREYSNQPQHF. The DNA for the CDR3 is TGTGCCAGCACCGACAGAGAGTATAGCAATCAGCCCCAGCATTTT.

The gene calls are TRBV2 and TRBJ2-7, with D perhaps matching TRBD1 (6 bases). V was clipped by 6 bases and J by 10 bases, with 19 bases between them. Germline CDR1 reads SNHLY; CDR2 reads FYNNEI. This CDR3 contains 13 residues. This CDR3 is CASSRNRESVQYF. The CDR3 DNA reads as TGTGCCAGCAGCCGCAACAGGGAGAGTGTACAGTACTTC.

The chain uses TRBV15 and TRBJ1-5; unclear D gene. CDR1 is LNHNV and CDR2 is YYDKDF in the germline V gene (reference sequence). This CDR3 has 14 amino acids. With 0 bases removed from V and 2 bases from J, the gap between germline ends came to 5 bases. The CDR3 bases are TGTGCCACCAGCAGAGAAACAGGCAATCAGCCCCAGCATTTT. Amino acid sequence: CATSRETGNQPQHF.

Only a few counts were recorded for this clone. This chain connects TRBV11-3 to TRBJ2-1, with 10 bases that match TRBD2. With 5 bases clipped from V and 1 base from J, the junction kept 5 bases outside the gene matches. Per the germline V gene, CDR1 is SGHNT and CDR2 is YENEEA. This CDR3 is 16 amino acids long. CDR3 sequence: CASSRSSGRSYNEQFF. As DNA, the CDR3 is TGTGCCAGCAGCCGCAGTAGCGGGAGGTCCTACAATGAGCAGTTCTTC.

The chain couples TRBV6-1 to TRBJ1-2, with TRBD1 as a possible D gene (5 bases). CDR1 is MNHNS and CDR2 is SASEGT in the germline V gene. The CDR3 loop spans 15 amino acids. Trimming took off 1 base at V and 3 bases at J, with 12 bases between the two ends. The CDR3 coding sequence is TGTGCCAGCAGTGAAGGGGGCAGGGTGTACTATGGCTACACCTTC. Its protein product is CASSEGGRVYYGYTF.

This rearrangement joins TRBV18 to TRBJ1-1; TRBD1 might be the D (5 bases). Trimming left V 3 bases short and J 6 bases short, with 14 bases between. The CDR3 loop spans 14 amino acids. The germline gives CDR1 KGHSH, CDR2 LQKENI. Written as DNA, the CDR3 is TGTGCCAGCTCACCGCCCAGGGCGGGAGCTGAAGCTTTCTTT. It specifies CASSPPRAGAEAFF.

The chain employs TRBV27 and TRBJ2-7, with D possibly TRBD2 on 5 matching bases. This CDR3 comprises 13 residues. Trimming removed 4 bases from V and 3 bases from J, with 10 bases in between. Germline CDR1 is MNHEY and CDR2 is SMNVEV (reference sequence). The CDR3: CASSSDLYYEQYF. In DNA, the CDR3 is TGTGCCAGCAGTTCGGACTTATACTACGAGCAGTACTTC.

This chain uses TRBV5-1 with TRBJ2-7; unclear D gene. The length of the CDR3 is 13 residues. Trimming took 4 bases from V and 4 from J, leaving 12 bases between them. CDR1 is SGHRS and CDR2 is YFSETQ in the germline V gene. The CDR3 protein is CASSPHGSYEQYF. Written as DNA, the CDR3 is TGCGCCAGCAGCCCCCACGGGTCGTACGAGCAGTACTTC.

This clone showed up just a few times. This chain links TRBV14 with TRBJ2-5; D ambiguous. Deletions cut 1 base from V and 9 bases from J, with 15 bases between. Germline V gene data show CDR1 as SGHDN and CDR2 as FVKESK. This CDR3 comprises 14 residues. This CDR3 is CASSQASPDGAQYF. Here the CDR3 DNA reads TGTGCCAGCAGCCAAGCCTCCCCCGACGGAGCCCAGTACTTC.

This chain joins TRBV2 and TRBJ1-2; 8 bases fit TRBD1. The germline V gene has CDR1 SNHLY and CDR2 FYNNEI. V trimming: 6 bases; J trimming: 3 bases; junction bases outside the gene matches: 6. CDR3 size: 14 residues. CDR3 sequence: CASSRDRGDYGYTF. In DNA, the CDR3 is TGTGCCAGCAGCCGAGACAGGGGCGACTATGGCTACACCTTC.

This clone was counted only a few times. DNA of the CDR3: TGTGCCAGCAGTGAAAGGCCGCTAGCGGGAGGTCGGAGAAACATTCAGTACTTC. Translating gives CASSERPLAGGRRNIQYF. This rearrangement joins TRBV2 to TRBJ2-4; TRBD2 agrees at 11 bases. This CDR3 region has 18 residues. Germline trimming cut 2 bases from V and 6 bases from J; bases unmatched to any gene: 12. The germline V gene encodes CDR1 SNHLY and CDR2 FYNNEI.

The chain uses TRBV11-2 and TRBJ1-2; D is unresolved. Trimming pared 0 bases from V and 7 bases from J, leaving 12 bases between. The CDR3 runs 14 residues. CDR1 and CDR2 (germline): SGHAT, FQNNGV. Here the CDR3 reads CASSLEARGGGYTF. As DNA, the CDR3 is TGTGCCAGCAGCTTAGAGGCCAGAGGAGGTGGCTACACCTTC.

The chain couples TRBV4-1 to TRBJ2-1; no reliable D call. Per the germline V gene, CDR1 is MGHRA and CDR2 is YSYEKL. The V and J ends lost 0 bases and 3 bases respectively, with 6 bases between them. CDR3 length: 14 amino acids. The CDR3 sequence is CASSQEKLYNEQFF. CDR3 nucleotide sequence: TGCGCCAGCAGCCAAGAAAAGCTCTACAATGAGCAGTTCTTC.

The chain employs TRBV15 and TRBJ2-6, with TRBD2 identical over 7 bases. Germline loops: CDR1 LNHNV, CDR2 YYDKDF (reference sequence). CDR3 length equals 17 residues. J lost 3 bases, V lost 1 base, and 6 bases had no gene match. The chain's CDR3 is CATSRGGVAGGANVLTF. In DNA form, the CDR3 reads TGTGCCACCAGCAGAGGCGGGGTAGCGGGTGGGGCCAACGTCCTGACTTTC.

V is TRBV2 and J is TRBJ2-7, with 9 bases aligning to TRBD1. Germline CDR1 SNHLY, CDR2 FYNNEI. This CDR3 has 14 residues. V dropped 8 bases and J dropped 4; count of bases not matched to a gene: 9. The CDR3 DNA reads TGTGCCAGCGAGGGAAAAGGGACAGGGTACGAGCAGTACTTC. Translation gives CASEGKGTGYEQYF.

V is TRBV10-1 and J is TRBJ1-3; weak D call: TRBD1 (5 bases). The CDR3 contains 13 residues. Trimming shortened V by 7 bases and J by 4 bases, and 11 bases separated the two germline ends. Per germline, CDR1 WNHNN and CDR2 SYGVQD (reference sequence). The CDR3 sequence: CASTSGHGNTIYF. In DNA form, the CDR3 reads TGCGCCAGCACCTCTGGACACGGAAACACCATATATTTT.

The J gene is TRBJ2-5, the V gene TRBV21-1; the table's D call, TRBD1, was not checked against the DNA. TRBV21-1 is annotated as a pseudogene. CDR3 length: 19 amino acids. Here the CDR3 DNA reads TGTGCCAGCAGCAAAGGTCTGGACAGGGGGAGCGAGTTCCAAGAGACCCAGTACTTC. This gives the protein CASSKGLDRGSEFQETQYF.

A single count supports this clone. This chain links TRBV3-1 (or the pseudogene TRBV3-2) with TRBJ1-2, with D maybe TRBD1 (5 bases). CDR1 and CDR2 from the germline V gene are LGHDT and YNNKEL (reference sequence). The CDR3 consists of 15 residues. Trimming left V 1 base short and J 3 bases short, with 12 bases between. CDR3 amino acids: CASSQAGLGDYGYTF. The CDR3 DNA sequence: TGTGCCAGCAGCCAAGCTGGGTTAGGGGACTATGGCTACACCTTC.

The rearrangement links TRBV5-4 to TRBJ1-5, with 7 bases fitting TRBD1. The germline gives CDR1 SGHNT, CDR2 YYREEE (reference sequence). The CDR3 loop spans 14 amino acids. The V gene end was trimmed by 9 bases and the J gene end by 5 bases; junction bases not matched to a gene: 11. CDR3 DNA: TGTGCCACCGGCTTACAGGGGCGTGATCAGCCCCAGCATTTT. Residues: CATGLQGRDQPQHF. Complete variable domain (other parts from reference TRBV5-4 and TRBJ1-5): ETGVTQSPTHLIKTRGQQVTLRCSSQSGHNTVSWYQQALGQGPQFIFQYYREEENGRGNFPPRFSGLQFPNYSSELNVNALELDDSALYLCATGLQGRDQPQHFGDGTRLSIL.

The chain employs TRBV2 and TRBJ1-3, with D possibly TRBD1 on 6 matching bases. Trimming removed 6 bases at V and 3 bases at J, with 9 bases between. The CDR3 extends over 13 amino acids. Per germline, CDR1 SNHLY and CDR2 FYNNEI. The DNA of the CDR3 is TGTGCCAGCAGACAGGGTGGTGGAAACACCATATATTTT. Amino acid sequence: CASRQGGGNTIYF.

The V call is TRBV5-1, the J call TRBJ2-7; 13 bases line up with TRBD2. This CDR3 region has 13 residues. CDR1 is SGHRS, CDR2 YFSETQ, per germline. J was trimmed by 7 bases and V by 7 bases; bases with no gene match: 5. The CDR3 region has the DNA TGCGCCAGCGGACTAGCGGGAGCGAGTGAGCAGTACTTC. Encoded protein: CASGLAGASEQYF.

CDR3 coding DNA: TGTGCCAGCAGCTACGGGACAGGGAGGAATGAAAAACTGTTTTTT. Protein sequence: CASSYGTGRNEKLFF. The chain employs TRBV11-1 and TRBJ1-4, with TRBD1 matching over 9 bases. The trim removed 4 bases at V and 5 bases at J, leaving 5 bases unmatched. Germline-derived CDR1 and CDR2 are SGHAT and FQDESV (reference sequence). The CDR3 contains 15 residues.